One and the same sample provided the 23 T cell receptor beta chains below, sequenced in a study of molecular identifiers for immune sequencing clone quantification. TCRdb reprocessed the PCR reads with MiXCR, giving one entry per CDR3 protein. The sample shows 250,000 to 350,000 distinct CDR3 sequences, about a fifth of them seen only once. Sequenced input: naive CD8+ T cells from blood, with Jurkat cell RNA spiked in. As for subset: FACS-sorted CD8+CD4-CCR7+CD45RA+ naive T cells. The receptors come from a human donor in good health. Some libraries in this study had Jurkat cell RNA spiked in.

For this clonotype: This clone may be a read error of a much larger clone one base away. The rearrangement joins TRBV7-9 to TRBJ2-3, with D possibly being TRBD2 (5 bases). With 4 bases removed from V and 6 bases from J, the gap between germline ends came to 17 bases. Germline V lookup: CDR1 SEHNR, CDR2 FQNEAQ (reference sequence). The CDR3 extends over 15 amino acids. This CDR3 reads CASSSRSCRGDTQYF. In nucleotides, the CDR3 is TGTGCCAGCAGCTCCCGCTCCTGTCGCGGGGATACGCAGTATTTT. The full variable domain, with the rest looked up from reference TRBV7-9 and TRBJ2-3, is DTGVSQNPRHKITKRGQNVTFRCDPISEHNRLYWYRQTLGQGPEFLTYFQNEAQLEKSRLLSDRFSAERPKGSFSTLEIQRTEQGDSAMYLCASSSRSCRGDTQYFGPGTRLTVL.

This clonotype has at least ten counts. The rearrangement joins TRBV4-1 to TRBJ2-6; tentative D call: TRBD1 (6 bases). Germline V lookup: CDR1 MGHRA, CDR2 YSYEKL. V gave up 6 bases and J gave up 4 bases, with 10 bases separating them. The CDR3 totals 14 residues. The CDR3 DNA follows: TGCGCCAGCAGGGCAGGGGACGGGGCCAACGTCCTGACTTTC. It is translated as CASRAGDGANVLTF.

This clonotype has a handful of counts. The CDR3: CAWSFTGPDTQYF. The CDR3 DNA reads as TGTGCCTGGAGTTTTACAGGGCCAGATACGCAGTATTTT. The gene calls are TRBV30 and TRBJ2-3, with a possible D match to TRBD1 (6 bases). V lost 2 bases and J lost 4, with 10 bases in between. Germline-derived CDR1 and CDR2 are GTSNPN and SVGIG (reference sequence). This CDR3 region has 13 residues.

This clonotype was seen many times. This chain uses TRBV4-1 with TRBJ2-5; 7 bases are a match to TRBD1. The germline V gene encodes CDR1 MGHRA and CDR2 YSYEKL. With V trimmed by 4 bases and J by 5 bases, 10 bases remained unmatched. The CDR3 totals 15 residues. The CDR3 sequence is CASSPSRQGRETQYF. The CDR3 coding sequence is TGCGCCAGCAGCCCGTCGCGACAGGGCCGGGAGACCCAGTACTTC.

On this clonotype: This may be a read error: a much more frequent sequence differs by one nucleotide. V usage is TRBV4-3 and J usage is TRBJ2-7, with 7 positions matching TRBD1. This CDR3 spans 14 amino acids. Per germline, CDR1 LGHNA and CDR2 YSLEER. The chain's CDR3 is CASGQGDREYEQYF. CDR3 coding DNA: TGCGCCAGCGGCCAAGGGGACAGAGAATACGAGCAGTACTTC.

This chain connects TRBV6-2 or TRBV6-3 to TRBJ1-1; TRBD1 aligns across 7 bases. The germline CDR1 and CDR2 sequences are MNHEY and SVGEGT. The CDR3 is 18 residues long. J lost 0 bases, V lost 2 bases, and 12 bases had no gene match. In DNA form, the CDR3 reads TGTGCCAGCAGTTACGTGGCGGGACAGCCCCGATTGAACACTGAAGCTTTCTTT. It codes for CASSYVAGQPRLNTEAFF.

For the CDR3, the DNA is TGCAGTGCATGTGGACTAGCGGGAGAGGATACGCAGTATTTT. Amino acid sequence: CSACGLAGEDTQYF. The rearrangement joins TRBV20-1 to TRBJ2-3; 13 bases are shared with TRBD2. The CDR3 contains 14 residues. Germline V gene lookup returns CDR1 DFQATT and CDR2 SNEGSKA (reference sequence). V lost 6 bases and J lost 6; bases outside the gene matches: 6.

The rearrangement uses TRBV30 and TRBJ2-1, with D possibly TRBD1 on 6 matching bases. This CDR3 region has 15 residues. V was clipped by 4 bases and J by 7 bases, with 20 bases between them. The germline CDR1 and CDR2 sequences are GTSNPN and SVGIG (reference sequence). The CDR3, as DNA: TGTGCCTGGAATCTATGGCACAGGGAGCTTAATGAGCAGTTCTTC. This encodes CAWNLWHRELNEQFF.

This clonotype was detected a few times. Given a much more abundant clone one base away, this may be a read error. Here the CDR3 omits its conserved ending phenylalanine or tryptophan, so a read error is the likely source. The V gene is TRBV6-2 or TRBV6-3, the J gene TRBJ1-5; D not certain. Germline CDR1 reads MNHEY; CDR2 reads SVGEGT. The length of the CDR3 is 15 residues. V lost 6 bases and J lost 2, with 14 bases in between. This chain's CDR3 is CASRPDGIRNQPQHS. The CDR3 coding sequence is TGTGCCAGCAGACCGGACGGCATTCGCAATCAGCCCCAGCATTCT.

This clonotype was observed at least ten times. The chain has TRBV6-5 and TRBJ2-5; D is perhaps TRBD1 (5 bases). This CDR3 is built from 13 residues. With 3 bases removed from V and 2 bases from J, the gap between germline ends came to 7 bases. Germline V gives CDR1 MNHEY, CDR2 SVGAGI. CDR3 DNA sequence: TGTGCCAGCAGTTATGCAGGGCAAGAGACCCAGTACTTC. Encoded protein: CASSYAGQETQYF.

The J gene is TRBJ1-5, the V gene TRBV4-1; 7 positions match TRBD1. Germline V lookup: CDR1 MGHRA, CDR2 YSYEKL. V trimming: 2 bases; J trimming: 4 bases; junction bases outside the gene matches: 5. The CDR3 has 15 residues. The CDR3 DNA reads as TGCGCCAGCAGCCAAAACAGGGGCTCGAATCAGCCCCAGCATTTT. It yields the protein CASSQNRGSNQPQHF.

About this clonotype itself: A read error may be the cause here, since a much bigger clone is one base away. V is TRBV27 and J is TRBJ2-7, with 9 bases matching TRBD1. The CDR3 totals 15 residues. Germline V gene data show CDR1 as MNHEY and CDR2 as SMNVEV (reference sequence). CDR3 amino acids: CASSPAGTGSYKQYF. The DNA for the CDR3 is TGTGCCAGCAGTCCGGCCGGGACAGGGTCCTACAAGCAGTACTTC.

Concerning this clonotype: A much larger clone differs from this one at a single base, so this may be a read error. V gene TRBV7-6 combines with J gene TRBJ2-3; 7 bases line up with TRBD1. The CDR3 sequence is 15 residues long. Germline lookup yields CDR1 SGHVS and CDR2 FNYEAQ. The CDR3 nucleotides are TGTGCCAGCAGCGCCCGACAGGGTGGCACAGATACGCGGTATTTT. This encodes CASSARQGGTDTRYF.

This clonotype came up many times. The chain recombines TRBV18 with TRBJ2-3, with D uncertain. The CDR3 loop spans 14 amino acids. Germline V gives CDR1 KGHSH, CDR2 LQKENI. V was clipped by 0 bases and J by 3 bases, with 7 bases between them. CDR3 sequence (DNA): TGTGCCAGCTCACCACCGTACAGTACAGATACGCAGTATTTT. This codes for CASSPPYSTDTQYF.

A word on this clonotype: The conserved closing phenylalanine or tryptophan is absent in this CDR3, likely reflecting a read error. This chain connects TRBV4-3 to TRBJ2-7, with 9 bases identical to TRBD1. Looked up from germline, CDR1 is LGHNA and CDR2 is YSLEER. V gave up 1 base and J gave up 3 bases; unmatched junction bases: 4. The length of the CDR3 is 15 residues. The CDR3 spells CASSQAADRGYEQYL. The CDR3 coding sequence is TGCGCCAGCAGCCAAGCTGCGGACAGGGGCTACGAGCAGTACCTC.

This clonotype has at least ten counts. The CDR3: CANRHGGQGDEQYF. CDR3 bases: TGTGCCAACCGCCATGGGGGACAGGGGGACGAGCAGTACTTC. The gene calls are TRBV19 and TRBJ2-7, with 11 nucleotides matching TRBD1. Germline trimming cut 10 bases from V and 5 bases from J; bases unmatched to any gene: 10. The CDR3 covers 14 residues. The germline V gene encodes CDR1 LNHDA and CDR2 SQIVND (reference sequence).

This clonotype was seen many times. The chain combines TRBV9 with TRBJ1-6, with TRBD1 as a possible D gene (5 bases). The CDR3 has 13 amino acids. Germline CDR1 is SGDLS and CDR2 is YYNGEE. Trimming stripped 3 bases from V and 10 bases from J, with 11 bases between. The CDR3 spells CASSEWGSSPLHF. The DNA for the CDR3 is TGTGCCAGCAGCGAGTGGGGGAGCTCACCCCTCCACTTT.

The rearrangement joins TRBV3-1 to TRBJ1-1; D gene uncertain. The germline gives CDR1 LGHDT, CDR2 YNNKEL (reference sequence). Deletions cut 6 bases from V and 1 base from J, with 12 bases between. This CDR3 contains 14 residues. CDR3 bases: TGTGCCAGCAGATTAACTGACGGGAACACTGAAGCTTTCTTT. Its translation is CASRLTDGNTEAFF.

This clonotype was counted only a few times. Since a much larger clone is just one base distant, this may be a read error. The genes are TRBV29-1 and TRBJ2-5, with D maybe TRBD2 (6 bases). The CDR3 has 14 amino acids. Germline V gene lookup returns CDR1 SQVTM and CDR2 ANQGSEA. In DNA, the CDR3 is TGCAACGTTGGCGAGGGGTACGGGGGAGAGACCCAGTACTTC. Amino acid sequence: CNVGEGYGGETQYF.

Comments on this clonotype: A much larger clone differs from this one at a single base, so this may be a read error. The rearrangement joins TRBV20-1 to TRBJ1-1, with D unclear. Germline loops: CDR1 DFQATT, CDR2 SNEGSKA (reference sequence). The CDR3 is 13 amino acids. The CDR3 here is CSARDEANTEASF. In DNA, the CDR3 is TGCAGTGCTAGAGATGAAGCGAACACTGAAGCTTCCTTT.

The chain uses TRBV30 and TRBJ2-1; no definite D call. In germline, CDR1 is GTSNPN, CDR2 SVGIG (reference sequence). Trimming removed 1 base from V and 10 bases from J, with 14 bases in between. This CDR3 spans 13 amino acids. The CDR3 coding sequence is TGTGCCTGGAGTGATTTGCCGACCTCGGAGCAGTTCTTC. Residues: CAWSDLPTSEQFF.

Ten or more counts support this clonotype. This chain connects TRBV5-6 to TRBJ1-1; D is perhaps TRBD1 (6 bases). V lost 6 bases and J 8 bases, leaving 14 bases between the germline ends. The CDR3 covers 12 residues. Germline V gene lookup returns CDR1 SGHDT and CDR2 YYEEEE. Here the CDR3 DNA reads TGTGCCAGCACCAAACTTGGGACAGAAGCTTTCTTT. Protein sequence: CASTKLGTEAFF.

V gene TRBV7-2 combines with J gene TRBJ1-1; D remains ambiguous. The CDR3 has 16 amino acids. Germline CDR1 reads SGHTA; CDR2 reads FQGNSA. Trimming removed 6 bases at V and 0 bases at J, with 17 bases between. The CDR3 DNA follows: TGTGCCAGCAGGTCCCTGGGCCCGTACATGAACACTGAAGCTTTCTTT. Its translation is CASRSLGPYMNTEAFF.